The clone carrying this T cell receptor beta chain was detected once. Its matching antigen is unknown. Vbeta (60) and Jbeta (13) primers were used in the PCR. The method was immunoSEQ multiplex PCR; TCRdb's version includes in-frame clones alone and lacks a portion of them. This table has roughly 140,000 clones, around 75% appearing once. This sample is drawn from a study of cytomegalovirus exposure and HLA in healthy donors. Study outcomes and limitations: Overall, roughly 160 TCR beta chains were annotated as cytomegalovirus-associated.

The germline CDR1 and CDR2 sequences are SGDLS and YYNGEE. Trimming at V came to 0 bases and at J to 6 bases, leaving 9 bases not matched to a gene. This CDR3 has 17 amino acids. Sequencing was performed on PBMCs. The sequence was collected from a woman in her forties in good health and CMV-seronegative. The rearrangement links TRBV9 to TRBJ1-2; 12 bases fit TRBD1. The CDR3 loop reads CASSVDRGTGGVDGYTF. CDR3 in DNA: TGTGCCAGCAGCGTAGACCGCGGGACAGGGGGCGTGGATGGCTACACCTTC.